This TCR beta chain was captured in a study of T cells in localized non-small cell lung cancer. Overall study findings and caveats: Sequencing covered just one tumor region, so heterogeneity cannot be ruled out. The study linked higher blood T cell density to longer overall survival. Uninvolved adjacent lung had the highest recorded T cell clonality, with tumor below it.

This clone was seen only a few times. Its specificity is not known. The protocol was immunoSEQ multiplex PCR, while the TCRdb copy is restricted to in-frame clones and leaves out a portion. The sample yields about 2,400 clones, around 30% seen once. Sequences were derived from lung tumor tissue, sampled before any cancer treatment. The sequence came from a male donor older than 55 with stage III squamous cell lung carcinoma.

The CDR3 coding sequence is TGTGCCAGCAGCGTAGGACAGGATAGCACAGATACGCAGTATTTT. The encoded protein is CASSVGQDSTDTQYF. V is TRBV9 and J is TRBJ2-3; D perhaps matches TRBD1 (6 bases). CDR3 length: 15 residues. Deletions cut 0 bases from V and 0 bases from J, with 8 bases between. Germline CDR1 SGDLS, CDR2 YYNGEE.